Shown below are 13 T cell receptor beta chains from a single sample sequenced in a study of CD8 T cells in ankylosing spondylitis. MiXCR, run by TCRdb on the 5' RACE reads, gives a single entry per CDR3 protein. This table holds 150,000 to 200,000 distinct CDR3 sequences, 10% to 15% found once. The sequencing input was blood, either unsorted or a sorted T cell fraction (not recorded which). These receptors all come from a female donor with ankylosing spondylitis or in good health (not recorded which).

This clonotype has at least ten counts. V and J are TRBV7-8 and TRBJ2-3; 8 nucleotides align to TRBD2. Germline-derived CDR1 and CDR2 are SGHVS and FQNEAQ. The J segment lost 2 bases and the V segment lost 5 bases, leaving 6 bases of the junction unmatched. The CDR3 totals 15 residues. Written as DNA, the CDR3 is TGTGCCAGCAGCCCCCTAGCGGGCCTCACAGATACGCAGTATTTT. It yields the protein CASSPLAGLTDTQYF.

This clonotype occurred once. The V gene is TRBV11-1, the J gene TRBJ1-5; D is possibly TRBD1 (5 bases). The CDR3 covers 18 residues. The V end was cut by 1 base, the J end by 0 bases, with 16 bases between. Germline V gene sequence: CDR1 SGHAT, CDR2 FQDESV (reference sequence). CDR3 sequence: CASSLEGRGRVSNQPQHF. The CDR3 DNA is TGTGCCAGCAGCTTAGAAGGAAGGGGTAGGGTTAGCAATCAGCCCCAGCATTTT.

There are many counts of this clonotype. This chain connects TRBV11-2 to TRBJ2-5; no clear D gene. V dropped 0 bases and J dropped 3 bases, with 8 bases sitting between them. The germline V gene has CDR1 SGHAT and CDR2 FQNNGV. The CDR3 is made up of 14 amino acids. The CDR3 DNA is TGTGCCAGCAGCTTAGATCCAGATGAAGAGACCCAGTACTTC. As protein: CASSLDPDEETQYF.

V usage is TRBV28 and J usage is TRBJ2-3; 7 bases line up with TRBD2. The length of the CDR3 is 15 residues. Trimming cost V 5 bases and J 0 bases; bases outside gene matches: 5. The V gene's germline CDR1 is MDHEN and CDR2 SYDVKM. CDR3: CASSRLAVSTDTQYF. CDR3 DNA sequence: TGTGCCAGCAGTCGACTAGCTGTAAGCACAGATACGCAGTATTTT.

The chain uses TRBV5-1 and TRBJ2-1; no clear D. There are 18 residues in the CDR3. Trimming removed 0 bases at V and 10 bases at J, with 26 bases between. The germline V gene has CDR1 SGHRS and CDR2 YFSETQ. The CDR3, as DNA: TGCGCCAGCAGCTTGGATCCTGGGGTCACCCACCGGTTATACGAGCAGTTCTTC. Translated: CASSLDPGVTHRLYEQFF.

A remark on this clonotype: Sequence at one end of the junction differs from germline and may be a read error. For the CDR3, the DNA is TGTGCCAGCAGTTTAGCGAACTGGGCCACCGTCCTGACTTTC. Translating it yields CASSLANWATVLTF. This chain connects TRBV12-3 or TRBV12-4 to TRBJ2-6; D ambiguous. This CDR3 has 14 residues.

This clonotype was detected only a few times. Written as DNA, the CDR3 is TGTGCCAGCTCACCACCTCATGGGGAGGAGCAGTTCTTC. Its translation: CASSPPHGEEQFF. V gene TRBV18 combines with J gene TRBJ2-1; D may be TRBD2 (5 bases). Germline CDR1 is KGHSH and CDR2 is LQKENI. This CDR3 has 13 residues. Trimming left V 0 bases short and J 10 bases short, with 10 bases between.

The rearrangement links TRBV7-2 to TRBJ1-5, with no clear D. V was clipped by 1 base and J by 3 bases, with 10 bases between them. The CDR3 length is 15 residues. CDR1 is SGHTA, CDR2 FQGNSA, per germline. In DNA form, the CDR3 reads TGTGCCAGCAGCTTAGTTCGCGGGAACAATCAGCCCCAGCATTTT. Amino acids: CASSLVRGNNQPQHF. The entire variable domain, with the rest obtained from reference TRBV7-2 and TRBJ1-5, is as follows: GAGVSQSPSNKVTEKGKDVELRCDPISGHTALYWYRQSLGQGLEFLIYFQGNSAPDKSGLPSDRFSAERTGGSVSTLTIQRTQQEDSAVYLCASSLVRGNNQPQHFGDGTRLSIL.

Ten or more counts support this clonotype. The V and J genes are TRBV7-2 and TRBJ2-1; D call uncertain. Germline V gives CDR1 SGHTA, CDR2 FQGNSA. This CDR3 is built from 11 residues. The germline V and J ends were trimmed by 5 bases and 10 bases, with 9 bases remaining between them. For the CDR3, the DNA is TGTGCCAGCAGCGTCCTGGGGGAGCAGTTCTTC. Translation gives CASSVLGEQFF.

The J gene is TRBJ2-3, the V gene TRBV7-3, with D maybe TRBD1 (6 bases). The CDR3 loop spans 16 amino acids. Trimming stripped 1 base from V and 4 bases from J, with 15 bases between. Germline assignment: CDR1 SGHTA and CDR2 FQGTGA. CDR3 protein: CASSLRAQGNSDTQYF. The CDR3 coding sequence is TGTGCCAGCAGCTTAAGGGCACAGGGAAACTCAGATACGCAGTATTTT. Together with reference TRBV7-3 and TRBJ2-3, the CDR3 gives the full variable domain: GAGVSQTPSNKVTEKGKYVELRCDPISGHTALYWYRQSLGQGPEFLIYFQGTGAADDSGLPNDRFFAVRPEGSVSTLKIQRTERGDSAVYLCASSLRAQGNSDTQYFGPGTRLTVL.

This clonotype was recorded at least ten times. The chain carries TRBV7-9 and TRBJ1-3; D not certain. Trimming took 5 bases from V and 0 from J, leaving 14 bases between them. The CDR3 is 16 amino acids. CDR1 is SEHNR and CDR2 is FQNEAQ in the germline V gene (reference sequence). CDR3 DNA sequence: TGTGCCAGCAGCCACAGCCCTCTGAACTCTGGAAACACCATATATTTT. Amino acid sequence: CASSHSPLNSGNTIYF. The entire variable domain, with the rest obtained from reference TRBV7-9 and TRBJ1-3, is as follows: DTGVSQNPRHKITKRGQNVTFRCDPISEHNRLYWYRQTLGQGPEFLTYFQNEAQLEKSRLLSDRFSAERPKGSFSTLEIQRTEQGDSAMYLCASSHSPLNSGNTIYFGEGSWLTVV.

This clonotype has a handful of counts. This chain joins TRBV19 and TRBJ2-1, with 8 bases fitting TRBD2. V was pared by 9 bases and J by 6 bases, with 10 bases of the junction left unmatched. The germline gives CDR1 LNHDA, CDR2 SQIVND (reference sequence). The CDR3 is 14 amino acids. In DNA, the CDR3 is TGTGCCAGCGGGGGGGGGACTAGGGTCAATGAGCAGTTCTTC. This translates into CASGGGTRVNEQFF.

There are a few counts of this clonotype. The junction differs from germline at one of its ends, possibly a read error. This chain uses TRBV20-1 with TRBJ1-2; possibly TRBD1 for D (6 bases). The CDR3 extends over 14 amino acids. Germline lookup yields CDR1 DFQATT and CDR2 SNEGSKA (reference sequence). The CDR3 sequence is CSASPPGAPSGYPF. For the CDR3, the DNA is TGCAGTGCTAGCCCCCCGGGGGCACCCTCTGGCTACCCCTTC.